This entry lists 25 T cell receptor beta chains sequenced from one sample in a study of cytomegalovirus exposure and HLA in healthy donors. The PCR had 60 Vbeta and 13 Jbeta primers. Only in-frame clones appear in the TCRdb table, and some are missing; sequencing was by immunoSEQ multiplex PCR. The repertoire holds over 150,000 clones, around four fifths seen once, with around 1.3% in the top ten. Sequenced: PBMCs. Receptor source: a woman aged 50 to 60 in good health and CMV-seronegative.

V and J are TRBV5-1 and TRBJ1-2; TRBD1 agrees at 10 bases. Per the germline V gene, CDR1 is SGHRS and CDR2 is YFSETQ. Trimming at V came to 3 bases and at J to 7 bases, leaving 9 bases not matched to a gene. The CDR3 is made up of 15 amino acids. For the CDR3, the DNA is TGCGCCAGCAGCTCCGGGGGGGGACAGGGGACTGGCTACACCTTC. Residues: CASSSGGGQGTGYTF.

The rearrangement joins TRBV7-2 to TRBJ1-1; weak D call: TRBD1 (6 bases). Germline CDR1 SGHTA, CDR2 FQGNSA. The CDR3 is 15 amino acids. V gave up 2 bases and J gave up 4 bases, with 14 bases separating them. The CDR3 loop is CASSLRAGAGTEAFF. The CDR3 bases are TGTGCCAGCAGCTTACGTGCAGGGGCAGGCACTGAAGCTTTCTTT.

There are a few counts of this clone. The rearrangement joins TRBV2 to TRBJ2-7, with 9 bases fitting TRBD1. V lost 6 bases, J lost 2 bases, and 2 bases stayed unmatched. The CDR3 totals 13 residues. Germline loops: CDR1 SNHLY, CDR2 FYNNEI. Here the CDR3 reads CASRQGATYEQYF. The CDR3, as DNA: TGTGCCAGCAGACAGGGGGCCACCTACGAGCAGTACTTC. Together with reference TRBV2 and TRBJ2-7, the CDR3 gives the full variable domain: EPEVTQTPSHQVTQMGQEVILRCVPISNHLYFYWYRQILGQKVEFLVSFYNNEISEKSEIFDDQFSVERPDGSNFTLKIRSTKLEDSAMYFCASRQGATYEQYFGPGTRLTVT.

The rearrangement links TRBV7-3 to TRBJ2-2, with 12 bases matching TRBD2. Trimming cost V 4 bases and J 4 bases; bases outside gene matches: 13. Germline V gene lookup returns CDR1 SGHTA and CDR2 FQGTGA. The CDR3 has 19 residues. CDR3 loop: CASSSPRLAGDVGTGELFF. CDR3 in DNA: TGTGCCAGCAGCTCGCCCCGACTAGCGGGAGATGTTGGCACCGGGGAGCTGTTTTTT.

As for this clone: This CDR3 is also generated by other DNA sequences in the sample. J is TRBJ2-1 and V is TRBV5-1; D possibly corresponds to TRBD2 (6 bases). Between the trimmed V and J ends, which lost 5 bases and 4 bases, there was a span of 13 bases. The CDR3 sequence is 14 residues long. Germline loops: CDR1 SGHRS, CDR2 YFSETQ. The DNA of the CDR3 is TGCGCCAGCAGTTCCTCCGGGGGATACAATGAGCAGTTCTTC. Its protein is CASSSSGGYNEQFF. The variable domain in full, with the rest retrieved from reference TRBV5-1 and TRBJ2-1, is KAGVTQTPRYLIKTRGQQVTLSCSPISGHRSVSWYQQTPGQGLQFLFEYFSETQRNKGNFPGRFSGRQFSNSRSEMNVSTLELGDSALYLCASSSSGGYNEQFFGPGTRLTVL.

The chain employs TRBV7-2 and TRBJ2-5, with 7 positions matching TRBD2. The ends lost 2 bases at V and 1 base at J; junction bases unmatched: 7. The CDR3 consists of 16 residues. Germline V gene sequence: CDR1 SGHTA, CDR2 FQGNSA. The CDR3 spells CASSLSVSGGQETQYF. The CDR3 DNA reads as TGTGCCAGCAGCTTATCGGTTTCGGGGGGCCAAGAGACCCAGTACTTC.

This clone was detected a few times. The V call is TRBV6-5, the J call TRBJ2-7, with D maybe TRBD2 (5 bases). V gave up 0 bases and J gave up 3 bases, with 12 bases separating them. Looked up from germline, CDR1 is MNHEY and CDR2 is SVGAGI. The CDR3 sequence is 15 residues long. In nucleotides, the CDR3 is TGTGCCAGCAGTTACTCGGTTCTCGGGAACTACGAGCAGTACTTC. This codes for CASSYSVLGNYEQYF.

The chain couples TRBV27 to TRBJ1-1, with D perhaps TRBD1 (5 bases). V was clipped by 5 bases and J by 1 base, with 5 bases between them. Germline CDR1 is MNHEY and CDR2 is SMNVEV (reference sequence). There are 12 residues in the CDR3. As DNA, the CDR3 is TGTGCCAGCAGTACAGGGAACACTGAAGCTTTCTTT. It codes for CASSTGNTEAFF.

The rearrangement joins TRBV7-2 to TRBJ2-1; TRBD2 aligns across 9 bases. J gave up 4 bases and V 1 base, and 8 bases lay outside the gene matches. Looked up from germline, CDR1 is SGHTA and CDR2 is FQGNSA. This CDR3 spans 17 amino acids. The CDR3 protein is CASSLVLAGAPYNEQFF. The DNA of the CDR3 is TGTGCCAGCAGCTTAGTATTAGCGGGGGCTCCTTACAATGAGCAGTTCTTC. The variable domain in full, completed from reference TRBV7-2 and TRBJ2-1, reads GAGVSQSPSNKVTEKGKDVELRCDPISGHTALYWYRQSLGQGLEFLIYFQGNSAPDKSGLPSDRFSAERTGGSVSTLTIQRTQQEDSAVYLCASSLVLAGAPYNEQFFGPGTRLTVL.

This clone was detected once. The V call is TRBV5-4, the J call TRBJ2-7, with 11 bases aligning to TRBD2. V shed 4 bases, J shed 0 bases, and the junction held 3 bases outside the gene matches. Germline V gives CDR1 SGHNT, CDR2 YYREEE (reference sequence). CDR3 length: 15 residues. The CDR3 loop reads CASSLAGGPSYEQYF. The CDR3 DNA reads as TGTGCCAGCAGCCTAGCGGGAGGCCCCTCCTACGAGCAGTACTTC.

The chain is built from TRBV18 and TRBJ1-6, with a possible D match to TRBD1 (5 bases). Germline V gene data show CDR1 as KGHSH and CDR2 as LQKENI. Trimming stripped 5 bases from V and 0 bases from J, with 8 bases between. The CDR3 has 15 residues. This CDR3 is CASSGRDSYNSPLHF. The CDR3 DNA follows: TGTGCCAGCTCAGGCAGGGACTCCTATAATTCACCCCTCCACTTT.

The CDR3 here is CASSGSTSLTEQFF. CDR3 in DNA: TGTGCCAGCAGTGGTTCGACTAGCTTGACTGAGCAGTTCTTC. The chain recombines TRBV2 with TRBJ2-1; TRBD2 matches 7 bases. This CDR3 region has 14 residues. Per the germline V gene, CDR1 is SNHLY and CDR2 is FYNNEI. With 4 bases clipped from V and 9 bases from J, the junction kept 9 bases outside the gene matches.

The chain links TRBV25-1 to TRBJ2-5; possible D gene TRBD2, 5 bases. Trimming took off 5 bases at V and 10 bases at J, with 11 bases between the two ends. CDR3 length: 11 residues. Per germline, CDR1 MGHDK and CDR2 SYGVNS. CDR3 in amino acids: CASSSYRDQYF. The DNA for the CDR3 is TGTGCCAGCAGTTCCTACCGGGACCAGTACTTC.

The chain links TRBV14 to TRBJ2-7; TRBD1 is a possible D gene (6 bases). V lost 8 bases to trimming and J lost 6 bases, with 14 bases between them. The CDR3 spans 12 residues. CDR1 SGHDN and CDR2 FVKESK come from the germline V gene. The CDR3 nucleotides read TGTGCCAGCTACAGGGTCTTTGGCGAGCAGTACTTC. Encoded protein: CASYRVFGEQYF.

The rearrangement links TRBV7-6 to TRBJ2-7; perhaps TRBD1 as D (5 bases). Germline V gene lookup returns CDR1 SGHVS and CDR2 FNYEAQ. V lost 2 bases and J 5 bases, leaving 13 bases between the germline ends. The CDR3 loop spans 14 amino acids. This CDR3 reads CASSLSREGDEQYF. In DNA form, the CDR3 reads TGTGCCAGCAGCTTATCAAGGGAAGGGGACGAGCAGTACTTC.

This chain links TRBV11-2 with TRBJ1-2; maybe TRBD1 (5 bases). V lost 5 bases and J 5 bases, leaving 15 bases between the germline ends. Germline V gene lookup returns CDR1 SGHAT and CDR2 FQNNGV. The CDR3 totals 14 residues. CDR3 DNA: TGTGCCAGCAGCCCGGACGGGGGGGGGTATGGCTACACCTTC. Translated: CASSPDGGGYGYTF.

The V gene is TRBV6-5, the J gene TRBJ1-4; TRBD1 agrees at 9 bases. There are 14 residues in the CDR3. Trimming cost V 6 bases and J 7 bases; bases outside gene matches: 6. Germline V gene sequence: CDR1 MNHEY, CDR2 SVGAGI. Written as DNA, the CDR3 is TGTGCCAGCAGCAGGGACAGGGCTTCTGAAAAACTGTTTTTT. This codes for CASSRDRASEKLFF.

The chain employs TRBV27 and TRBJ2-1; TRBD2 matches 8 bases. The CDR3 sequence is 16 residues long. V was pared by 4 bases and J by 0 bases, with 5 bases of the junction left unmatched. The germline V gene has CDR1 MNHEY and CDR2 SMNVEV (reference sequence). This chain's CDR3 is CASSYKAGVSYNEQFF. The CDR3 bases are TGTGCCAGCAGTTACAAAGCGGGAGTCTCCTACAATGAGCAGTTCTTC.

This clone was detected a few times. The rearrangement uses TRBV6-6 and TRBJ1-2; D gene unclear. CDR1 MNHNY and CDR2 SVGAGI come from the germline V gene (reference sequence). Trimming took 6 bases from V and 5 from J, leaving 7 bases between them. The CDR3 runs 11 residues. CDR3 loop: CASSVNYGYTF. CDR3 sequence (DNA): TGTGCCAGCAGCGTAAATTATGGCTACACCTTC.

This CDR3 reads CASSVINQPQHF. Here the CDR3 DNA reads TGTGCCAGCAGCGTCATCAATCAGCCCCAGCATTTT. The V call is TRBV5-8, the J call TRBJ1-5, with D uncertain. The CDR3 sequence is 12 residues long. V lost 4 bases and J 3 bases, leaving 5 bases between the germline ends. CDR1 and CDR2 from the germline V gene are SGHTS and YDEGEE.

This clone showed up just a few times. The chain has TRBV19 and TRBJ2-1; no clear D. This CDR3 has 16 amino acids. Germline loops: CDR1 LNHDA, CDR2 SQIVND (reference sequence). The germline V and J ends were trimmed by 2 bases and 1 base, with 12 bases remaining between them. The CDR3 nucleotides read TGTGCCAGTAGTATATTTGGCGGTGGATCCTACAATGAGCAGTTCTTC. Translated: CASSIFGGGSYNEQFF. Full variable domain (remainder filled in from reference TRBV19 and TRBJ2-1): DGGITQSPKYLFRKEGQNVTLSCEQNLNHDAMYWYRQDPGQGLRLIYYSQIVNDFQKGDIAEGYSVSREKKESFPLTVTSAQKNPTAFYLCASSIFGGGSYNEQFFGPGTRLTVL.

The V gene is TRBV6-5, the J gene TRBJ1-1; D not resolved. CDR1 is MNHEY, CDR2 SVGAGI, per germline. The germline V and J ends were trimmed by 10 bases and 4 bases, with 13 bases remaining between them. The CDR3 has 12 residues. CDR3 loop: CATRRGITEAFF. As DNA, the CDR3 is TGTGCCACCCGGCGGGGTATCACTGAAGCTTTCTTT.

The chain joins TRBV6-5 to TRBJ2-1; D is perhaps TRBD2 (6 bases). Per germline, CDR1 MNHEY and CDR2 SVGAGI. The CDR3 loop spans 14 amino acids. The ends were cut back, 6 bases at V and 1 base at J, with 10 bases in the middle. CDR3 bases: TGTGCCAGCAGGACGAGCGGGTCCTACAATGAGCAGTTCTTC. This encodes CASRTSGSYNEQFF.

In this sample, this clone turned up once. V usage is TRBV6-6 and J usage is TRBJ2-1, with 8 bases fitting TRBD1. V lost 2 bases to trimming and J lost 3 bases; unmatched junction nucleotides: 6. This CDR3 has 16 residues. The germline V gene encodes CDR1 MNHNY and CDR2 SVGAGI (reference sequence). The CDR3 is CASSYLDRGIYNEQFF. CDR3 nucleotides: TGTGCCAGCAGTTACCTCGACAGGGGCATCTACAATGAGCAGTTCTTC.

The V call is TRBV18, the J call TRBJ2-1, with D maybe TRBD1 (5 bases). CDR1 KGHSH and CDR2 LQKENI come from the germline V gene. V was trimmed by 4 bases and J by 2 bases, leaving 12 bases between them. The length of the CDR3 is 15 residues. DNA of the CDR3: TGTGCCAGCTCACGGGGTCAGGGCCCCTACAATGAGCAGTTCTTC. Protein sequence: CASSRGQGPYNEQFF.